This T cell receptor (beta chain) was identified during a study of blood T cell repertoires in COVID-19. Assay used: immunoSEQ multiplex PCR; TCRdb lists only in-frame clones, some missing. Among a few hundred thousand clones listed, around 83% were seen once. CDR1 SEHNR and CDR2 FQNEAQ come from the germline V gene (reference sequence). Between the trimmed V and J ends, which lost 5 bases and 2 bases, there was a span of 18 bases. The CDR3 is 16 residues long. This sequence joins TRBV7-9 and TRBJ1-2, with a weak D call TRBD1 (5 bases). Sequencing was carried out using PBMCs or T cells enriched from blood (not recorded which). The TCR comes from a woman in her forties with acute COVID-19. For the CDR3, the DNA is TGTGCCAGCAGCCCCTTAGGGGAGGCCGGAAACTATGGCTACACCTTC. Translation gives CASSPLGEAGNYGYTF.